This is a list of T cell receptor gamma chains from one sample in a study of Vδ1+ human thymocytes. TCRdb reran clone calling via CATT on the multiplex PCR reads. The repertoire has around 11,000 gamma-chain clones, roughly 45% of them found once; the top ten carry roughly 2%. The material sequenced was Vdelta1+ gamma-delta thymocytes from the thymus. Receptors were obtained from a boy younger than two who had congenital heart surgery. The CDR3 runs from the conserved cysteine through the conserved F or W. For some rows the clone size is stated as once, few or many, or as a class when expanded; others skip it.

j_call v_call clone_size cdr3_nt cdr3_aa
TRGJ1/TRGJ2 TRGV3 few TGTGCCACCTGGGACAGGCTGGGTTATAAGAAACTCTTT CATWDRLGYKKLF
TRGJ1/TRGJ2 TRGV4 NA TGTGCCACCTGGGATAGTAAGAAACTCTTT CATWDSKKLF
TRGJ1/TRGJ2 TRGV8 NA TGTGCCACCTGGGACATCGATAAGAAACTCTTT CATWDIDKKLF
TRGJ1/TRGJ2 TRGV5 NA TGTGCCACCTGGGACAGGCCTTTTGTTTATTATAAGAAACTCTTT CATWDRPFVYYKKLF
TRGJ1/TRGJ2 TRGV4 NA TGTGCCACCTGGGAGAAAGACGAGAAACTCTTT CATWEKDEKLF
TRGJ1/TRGJ2 TRGV9 few TGTGCCTTGTGGGAGGTGCGAGGTTTTTTTTATAAGAAACTCTTT CALWEVRGFFYKKLF
TRGJ1/TRGJ2 TRGV5 few TGTGCCACCTGGGACAGGCCGGATTATAAGAAACTCTTT CATWDRPDYKKLF
TRGJ1/TRGJ2 TRGV9 few TGTGCCTTGTGGGAGGTAATTTATTATAAGAAACTCTTT CALWEVIYYKKLF
TRGJ1/TRGJ2 TRGV4 few TGTGCCACCTGGGTTCTGAATTATTATAAGAAACTCTTT CATWVLNYYKKLF
TRGJ1/TRGJ2 TRGV4 NA TGTGCCACCTGGGCGGCTCAAACCTACTCTAGGAATTATTATAAGAAACTCTTT CATWAAQTYSRNYYKKLF
TRGJ1/TRGJ2 TRGV8 few TGTGCCACCTGGGTAAATTATAAGAAACTCTTT CATWVNYKKLF